This passage covers 30 T cell receptor beta chains from one sample sequenced in a study of cytomegalovirus exposure and HLA in healthy donors. It was with 60 Vbeta and 13 Jbeta primers that the PCR ran. Profiled with immunoSEQ multiplex PCR; TCRdb holds only in-frame clones, not every one. This sample has 100,000 to 150,000 clones, with roughly 79% found just once. Sample: PBMCs. All receptors derive from a man younger than 30 in good health and CMV-seronegative.

V usage is TRBV5-4 and J usage is TRBJ2-1, with 11 bases that match TRBD2. Trimming took 4 bases from V and 0 from J; bases not matched to a gene: 15. Looked up from germline, CDR1 is SGHNT and CDR2 is YYREEE (reference sequence). The CDR3 has 20 amino acids. CDR3 bases: TGTGCCAGCAGCCATGCACCGGGACTAGCGGAGCCATTCTCCTACAATGAGCAGTTCTTC. It codes for CASSHAPGLAEPFSYNEQFF.

In this sample, this clone turned up a few times. The chain combines TRBV28 with TRBJ2-7; 11 bases are shared with TRBD2. This CDR3 spans 14 amino acids. With V trimmed by 6 bases and J by 6 bases, 7 bases remained unmatched. CDR1 and CDR2 from the germline V gene are MDHEN and SYDVKM. The CDR3 region has the DNA TGTGCCAGCAGGGTTAGCGGGGGGGTTTTCGAGCAGTACTTC. Translation gives CASRVSGGVFEQYF.

This clone was recorded once. The chain has TRBV30 and TRBJ1-2; perhaps TRBD1 as D (5 bases). Trimming removed 5 bases from V and 7 bases from J, with 11 bases in between. Germline-derived CDR1 and CDR2 are GTSNPN and SVGIG (reference sequence). CDR3 length: 11 residues. CDR3 loop: CAWGPGGGYTF. CDR3 coding DNA: TGTGCCTGGGGGCCCGGGGGTGGCTACACCTTC.

The genes are TRBV7-6 and TRBJ2-7; possible D gene TRBD1, 7 bases. Germline CDR1 SGHVS, CDR2 FNYEAQ. The germline V and J ends were trimmed by 5 bases and 3 bases, with 17 bases remaining between them. The CDR3 spans 15 residues. CDR3 residues: CASSRGRDSVYEQYF. DNA for the CDR3: TGTGCCAGCAGCCGAGGGCGGGACAGCGTCTACGAGCAGTACTTC. Complete variable domain (other parts from reference TRBV7-6 and TRBJ2-7): GAGVSQSPRYKVTKRGQDVALRCDPISGHVSLYWYRQALGQGPEFLTYFNYEAQQDKSGLPNDRFSAERPEGSISTLTIQRTEQRDSAMYRCASSRGRDSVYEQYFGPGTRLTVT.

The V gene is TRBV6-1, the J gene TRBJ2-7; 7 bases line up with TRBD1. The CDR3 runs to 15 residues. Germline CDR1 is MNHNS and CDR2 is SASEGT. V lost 5 bases and J lost 3; bases outside the gene matches: 10. This CDR3 reads CASSRQLQGNYEQYF. For the CDR3, the DNA is TGTGCCAGCAGTCGCCAGCTACAGGGGAACTACGAGCAGTACTTC.

The J gene is TRBJ2-5, the V gene TRBV9; tentative D call: TRBD2 (7 bases). CDR1 SGDLS and CDR2 YYNGEE come from the germline V gene. V shed 4 bases and J shed 1 base, with 11 bases lying between them. The CDR3 runs to 14 residues. The CDR3 DNA reads TGTGCCAGCAGCCAGAGGGGGGGCCAAGAGACCCAGTACTTC. This gives the protein CASSQRGGQETQYF.

CDR3 sequence: CASSGSPNRQSNSPLHF. The CDR3 DNA is TGTGCCAGCAGCGGCAGTCCAAATCGACAGTCGAATTCACCCCTCCACTTT. The chain carries TRBV9 and TRBJ1-6; TRBD1 might be the D (5 bases). Germline loops: CDR1 SGDLS, CDR2 YYNGEE. V lost 3 bases and J 7 bases, leaving 20 bases between the germline ends. The CDR3 has 17 residues. Drawing the rest from reference TRBV9 and TRBJ1-6, the complete variable domain is DSGVTQTPKHLITATGQRVTLRCSPRSGDLSVYWYQQSLDQGLQFLIQYYNGEERAKGNILERFSAQQFPDLHSELNLSSLELGDSALYFCASSGSPNRQSNSPLHFGNGTRLTVT.

The chain joins TRBV7-6 to TRBJ2-7; 10 bases align to TRBD1. This CDR3 spans 15 amino acids. The ends lost 5 bases at V and 0 bases at J; junction bases unmatched: 4. Germline loops: CDR1 SGHVS, CDR2 FNYEAQ. CDR3 in DNA: TGTGCCAGCAGCCCAAGGACAGGGGGCTCCTACGAGCAGTACTTC. Translation: CASSPRTGGSYEQYF.

This clone is a singleton in its sample. This chain uses TRBV30 with TRBJ1-1; a possible D gene is TRBD1 (6 bases). Germline CDR1 reads GTSNPN; CDR2 reads SVGIG (reference sequence). Deletions cut 0 bases from V and 0 bases from J, with 20 bases between. The CDR3 loop spans 18 amino acids. CDR3 bases: TGTGCCTGGAGTGTAGTACAGGGAATAGGCCCCATGAACACTGAAGCTTTCTTT. This sequence encodes CAWSVVQGIGPMNTEAFF.

The chain is built from TRBV28 and TRBJ1-2, with TRBD1 matching over 10 bases. Unmatched junction bases numbered 4, after V lost 6 bases and J lost 3 bases. The CDR3 runs 14 residues. The germline V gene encodes CDR1 MDHEN and CDR2 SYDVKM. DNA of the CDR3: TGTGCCAGCAGATCCGGGACAGGGGACTATGGCTACACCTTC. Translated, it gives CASRSGTGDYGYTF.

The chain combines TRBV2 with TRBJ2-2, with 11 bases matching TRBD2. Germline values: CDR1 SNHLY, CDR2 FYNNEI. Unmatched junction bases numbered 12, after V lost 6 bases and J lost 6 bases. The CDR3 totals 17 residues. DNA for the CDR3: TGTGCCAGCAGCCTAATACTAGCGGGGGCCTCGGCCGGGGAGCTGTTTTTT. This encodes CASSLILAGASAGELFF.

The J gene is TRBJ2-2, the V gene TRBV11-3; 8 bases are shared with TRBD1. V lost 4 bases to trimming and J lost 6 bases; unmatched junction nucleotides: 4. CDR1 and CDR2 (germline): SGHNT, YENEEA. The CDR3 is made up of 14 amino acids. The chain's CDR3 is CASSWTRGPGELFF. CDR3 nucleotides: TGTGCCAGCAGCTGGACCAGGGGGCCCGGGGAGCTGTTTTTT.

The J gene is TRBJ1-4, the V gene TRBV19; 8 bases align to TRBD1. This CDR3 has 15 residues. Germline V gives CDR1 LNHDA, CDR2 SQIVND (reference sequence). V was clipped by 6 bases and J by 6 bases; unmatched bases: 9. Here the CDR3 reads CASSLSTGVHEKLFF. CDR3 coding DNA: TGTGCCAGTAGCCTATCGACAGGGGTTCATGAAAAACTGTTTTTT.

This chain links TRBV27 with TRBJ1-1, with TRBD1 matching over 7 bases. The CDR3 is 14 residues long. Germline CDR1 MNHEY, CDR2 SMNVEV (reference sequence). Trimming took 2 bases from V and 4 from J; bases not matched to a gene: 4. The CDR3 loop reads CASSLQGGSTEAFF. The CDR3 DNA sequence: TGTGCCAGCAGTTTACAGGGGGGAAGCACTGAAGCTTTCTTT.

V gene TRBV6-5 combines with J gene TRBJ1-1; D gene ambiguous. The CDR3 consists of 14 residues. The germline V gene encodes CDR1 MNHEY and CDR2 SVGAGI. Trimming stripped 6 bases from V and 0 bases from J, with 11 bases between. CDR3 protein: CASSLQRVNTEAFF. CDR3 nucleotides: TGTGCCAGCAGCCTCCAGCGGGTGAACACTGAAGCTTTCTTT.

This clone came up once. This rearrangement joins TRBV2 to TRBJ2-5; tentatively, D is TRBD1 (6 bases). Near its end, the DNA agrees better with TRBJ2-7, so the J call may be wrong. The CDR3 totals 14 residues. The germline V gene encodes CDR1 SNHLY and CDR2 FYNNEI. The CDR3 DNA reads TGTGCCAGCACGGACAGCCCCTCTACCTACGAGCAGTACTTC. It encodes CASTDSPSTYEQYF.

Only one count was recorded for this clone. The chain recombines TRBV10-3 with TRBJ2-7, with a possible D match to TRBD1 (6 bases). The germline V gene encodes CDR1 ENHRY and CDR2 SYGVKD. V dropped 0 bases and J dropped 7 bases, with 13 bases sitting between them. The CDR3 loop spans 14 amino acids. The CDR3 sequence is CAISESRQGNEQYF. The DNA for the CDR3 is TGTGCCATCAGTGAGTCGAGGCAGGGGAATGAGCAGTACTTC.

This rearrangement joins TRBV30 to TRBJ1-2; possibly TRBD1 for D (6 bases). Trimming stripped 0 bases from V and 2 bases from J, with 16 bases between. CDR3 length equals 16 residues. Germline loops: CDR1 GTSNPN, CDR2 SVGIG (reference sequence). The CDR3, as DNA: TGTGCCTGGAGTGTGGGGACACTGACTAAAAACTATGGCTACACCTTC. Its protein product is CAWSVGTLTKNYGYTF. Full variable domain (remainder filled in from reference TRBV30 and TRBJ1-2): SQTIHQWPATLVQPVGSPLSLECTVEGTSNPNLYWYRQAAGRGLQLLFYSVGIGQISSEVPQNLSASRPQDRQFILSSKKLLLSDSGFYLCAWSVGTLTKNYGYTFGSGTRLTVV.

The chain couples TRBV29-1 to TRBJ1-4, with D possibly matching TRBD1 (5 bases). V was shortened by 4 bases and J by 6 bases, with 15 bases between the two germline ends. CDR3 length equals 14 residues. Germline V lookup: CDR1 SQVTM, CDR2 ANQGSEA. This chain's CDR3 is CSVGVGGSDEKLFF. CDR3 nucleotides: TGCAGCGTTGGGGTTGGGGGGTCGGATGAAAAACTGTTTTTT. The variable domain in full, with the rest retrieved from reference TRBV29-1 and TRBJ1-4, is SAVISQKPSRDICQRGTSLTIQCQVDSQVTMMFWYRQQPGQSLTLIATANQGSEATYESGFVIDKFPISRPNLTFSTLTVSNMSPEDSSIYLCSVGVGGSDEKLFFGSGTQLSVL.

The genes are TRBV7-6 and TRBJ1-2; TRBD1 is a possible D gene (6 bases). The CDR3 totals 13 residues. Trimming shortened V by 5 bases and J by 7 bases, and 14 bases separated the two germline ends. Germline CDR1 SGHVS, CDR2 FNYEAQ. CDR3 amino acids: CASSQIQGFGYTF. CDR3 nucleotides: TGTGCCAGCAGCCAGATACAGGGTTTTGGCTACACCTTC.

This clone has a handful of counts. The genes are TRBV2 and TRBJ2-3; unclear D gene. From germline, CDR1 is SNHLY and CDR2 FYNNEI. The germline V and J ends were trimmed by 3 bases and 2 bases, with 6 bases remaining between them. CDR3 size: 13 residues. CDR3: CASSDTYTDTQYF. CDR3 in DNA: TGTGCCAGCAGTGATACCTACACAGATACGCAGTATTTT.

The chain has TRBV2 and TRBJ1-4, with a possible D match to TRBD1 (6 bases). The V gene's germline CDR1 is SNHLY and CDR2 FYNNEI. This CDR3 has 18 residues. V lost 6 bases and J 0 bases, leaving 20 bases between the germline ends. The DNA of the CDR3 is TGTGCCAGCAGAAGGGGGTTTAGGGAGGGGGCAACTAATGAAAAACTGTTTTTT. It translates to CASRRGFREGATNEKLFF. The variable domain in full, completed from reference TRBV2 and TRBJ1-4, reads EPEVTQTPSHQVTQMGQEVILRCVPISNHLYFYWYRQILGQKVEFLVSFYNNEISEKSEIFDDQFSVERPDGSNFTLKIRSTKLEDSAMYFCASRRGFREGATNEKLFFGSGTQLSVL.

The V and J genes are TRBV5-6 and TRBJ2-3; D might be TRBD2 (6 bases). CDR1 and CDR2 (germline): SGHDT, YYEEEE. V lost 0 bases and J lost 2, with 10 bases in between. This CDR3 spans 15 amino acids. The CDR3 DNA reads TGTGCCAGCAGCTTGGCGGAGGGCCACACAGATACGCAGTATTTT. This gives the protein CASSLAEGHTDTQYF. The full variable domain, its missing parts supplied by reference TRBV5-6 and TRBJ2-3, is DAGVTQSPTHLIKTRGQQVTLRCSPKSGHDTVSWYQQALGQGPQFIFQYYEEEERQRGNFPDRFSGHQFPNYSSELNVNALLLGDSALYLCASSLAEGHTDTQYFGPGTRLTVL.

This rearrangement joins TRBV4-1 to TRBJ2-7, with TRBD2 matching over 11 bases. Germline lookup yields CDR1 MGHRA and CDR2 YSYEKL. Trimming cost V 3 bases and J 3 bases; bases outside gene matches: 4. The CDR3 covers 15 residues. CDR3 sequence reads: CASSHPSGGNYEQYF. The CDR3, as DNA: TGCGCCAGCAGCCATCCTAGCGGGGGGAACTACGAGCAGTACTTC.

The chain joins TRBV19 to TRBJ1-5; no clear D. The CDR3 length is 14 residues. Per germline, CDR1 LNHDA and CDR2 SQIVND (reference sequence). Trimming removed 4 bases from V and 3 bases from J, with 10 bases in between. For the CDR3, the DNA is TGTGCCAGTAGTACCGGAGGGTTCAATCAGCCCCAGCATTTT. It yields the protein CASSTGGFNQPQHF.

This clone was detected once. The chain combines TRBV5-4 with TRBJ1-2; 9 bases are a match to TRBD1. The germline V gene encodes CDR1 SGHNT and CDR2 YYREEE (reference sequence). The CDR3 loop spans 15 amino acids. J gave up 7 bases and V 3 bases, and 10 bases lay outside the gene matches. The CDR3 nucleotides are TGTGCCAGCAGCTCTACAGGGGGCAATCAAGTTGGCTACACCTTC. It is translated as CASSSTGGNQVGYTF.

The DNA of the CDR3 is TGTGCCAGCTCACCCGTGGCAGGGACTCTAAATCAGCCCCAGCATTTT. It encodes CASSPVAGTLNQPQHF. The chain carries TRBV18 and TRBJ1-5; the D gene is possibly TRBD1 (5 bases). Between the trimmed V and J ends, which lost 3 bases and 4 bases, there was a span of 16 bases. Germline CDR1 KGHSH, CDR2 LQKENI. The CDR3 runs 16 residues.

V is TRBV7-9 and J is TRBJ2-1; TRBD2 agrees at 7 bases. Per germline, CDR1 SEHNR and CDR2 FQNEAQ (reference sequence). The CDR3 totals 14 residues. V dropped 10 bases and J dropped 3; count of bases not matched to a gene: 9. CDR3 coding DNA: TGTGCCACCCCTGAGCGGGGCCTCTACAATGAGCAGTTCTTC. Amino acid sequence: CATPERGLYNEQFF.

V and J are TRBV30 and TRBJ1-5; no definite D call. This CDR3 has 17 amino acids. Looked up from germline, CDR1 is GTSNPN and CDR2 is SVGIG (reference sequence). V lost 7 bases and J 0 bases, leaving 22 bases between the germline ends. This chain's CDR3 is CASTPGRSLYSNQPQHF. The CDR3 DNA sequence: TGTGCCTCCACGCCAGGCCGCAGCCTATATAGCAATCAGCCCCAGCATTTT.

This rearrangement joins TRBV5-4 to TRBJ1-2, with D possibly TRBD1 on 5 matching bases. This CDR3 contains 17 residues. V was shortened by 2 bases and J by 4 bases, with 21 bases between the two germline ends. Germline CDR1 is SGHNT and CDR2 is YYREEE (reference sequence). The CDR3 is CASSFLGGNTGRYGYTF. The CDR3 DNA reads as TGTGCCAGCAGCTTTCTGGGGGGGAACACCGGTCGCTATGGCTACACCTTC.